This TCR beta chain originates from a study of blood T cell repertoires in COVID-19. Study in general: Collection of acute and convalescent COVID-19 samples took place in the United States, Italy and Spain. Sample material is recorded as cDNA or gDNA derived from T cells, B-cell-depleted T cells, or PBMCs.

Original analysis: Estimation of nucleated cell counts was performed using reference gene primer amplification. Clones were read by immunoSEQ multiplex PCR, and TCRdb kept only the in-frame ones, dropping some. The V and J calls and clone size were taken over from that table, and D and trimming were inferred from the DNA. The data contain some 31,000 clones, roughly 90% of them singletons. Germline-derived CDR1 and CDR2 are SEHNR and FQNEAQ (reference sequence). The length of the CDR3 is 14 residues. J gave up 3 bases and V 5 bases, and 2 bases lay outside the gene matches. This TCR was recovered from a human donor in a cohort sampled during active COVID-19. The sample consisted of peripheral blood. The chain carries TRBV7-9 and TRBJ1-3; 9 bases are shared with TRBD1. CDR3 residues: CASSPGQGGNTIYF. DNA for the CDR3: TGTGCCAGCAGCCCGGGACAGGGTGGAAACACCATATATTTT.